This passage covers 12 T cell receptor beta chains from one sample sequenced in a study of blood T cell repertoires in COVID-19. Sequenced by immunoSEQ multiplex PCR; TCRdb stores in-frame clones only, minus some. The table shows over 100,000 clones, with roughly 86% occurring only once. The sequenced sample consisted of peripheral blood. The receptors shown here come from a man aged 40-49 years with acute or convalescent COVID-19.

The rearrangement joins TRBV30 to TRBJ2-5; TRBD1 matches at 7 bases. V trimming: 3 bases; J trimming: 2 bases; junction bases outside the gene matches: 6. The CDR3 length is 14 residues. The V gene's germline CDR1 is GTSNPN and CDR2 SVGIG (reference sequence). DNA of the CDR3: TGTGCCTGGAGCCGGGACAGAAATCAAGAGACCCAGTACTTC. Translation: CAWSRDRNQETQYF.

Here the CDR3 reads CASSPTTPEKLFF. In DNA, the CDR3 is TGTGCCAGCAGCCCCACTACTCCGGAAAAACTGTTTTTT. The V gene is TRBV3-1 (or the pseudogene TRBV3-2), the J gene TRBJ1-4; D ambiguous. This CDR3 comprises 13 residues. Looked up from germline, CDR1 is LGHDT and CDR2 is YNNKEL (reference sequence). Deletions cut 4 bases from V and 8 bases from J, with 11 bases between.

The genes are TRBV19 and TRBJ1-5; D remains ambiguous. Germline V gene data show CDR1 as LNHDA and CDR2 as SQIVND (reference sequence). There are 13 residues in the CDR3. Deletions cut 9 bases from V and 5 bases from J, with 14 bases between. The CDR3 DNA is TGTGCCAGCACCGGCCGGGGATATCAGCCCCAGCATTTT. It specifies CASTGRGYQPQHF.

This clone was counted once. The rearrangement joins TRBV3-1 (or the pseudogene TRBV3-2) to TRBJ1-3; 9 nucleotides agree with TRBD1. Trimming at V came to 0 bases and at J to 4 bases, leaving 1 base not matched to a gene. The CDR3 is 15 amino acids. Germline CDR1 is LGHDT and CDR2 is YNNKEL (reference sequence). In DNA, the CDR3 is TGTGCCAGCAGCCAAGACGGACAGGGGGGAAACACCATATATTTT. As protein: CASSQDGQGGNTIYF.

This clone was detected only once. The chain recombines TRBV6-6 with TRBJ2-2; 7 positions match TRBD1. V shed 6 bases and J 4 bases; nucleotides not matched to a gene: 11. CDR3 length: 16 residues. CDR1 and CDR2 from the germline V gene are MNHNY and SVGAGI (reference sequence). CDR3 sequence (DNA): TGTGCCAGCAGCCCCGGTTGGACAGGCTTCACCGGGGAGCTGTTTTTT. This translates into CASSPGWTGFTGELFF.

This chain uses TRBV7-9 with TRBJ1-3; D is unresolved. Germline V gives CDR1 SEHNR, CDR2 FQNEAQ (reference sequence). The V end was cut by 5 bases, the J end by 4 bases, with 15 bases between. CDR3 length: 15 amino acids. The CDR3 DNA is TGTGCCAGCAGCCGCGGACCTCTAGCGGGAAACACCATATATTTT. Its translation is CASSRGPLAGNTIYF.

The gene calls are TRBV6-5 and TRBJ2-1; tentatively, D is TRBD2 (6 bases). This CDR3 comprises 12 residues. Trimming shortened V by 7 bases and J by 4 bases, and 8 bases separated the two germline ends. Germline CDR1 and CDR2: MNHEY and SVGAGI. The CDR3 DNA is TGTGCCAGCACGGACTATTACAATGAGCAGTTCTTC. Encoded protein: CASTDYYNEQFF.

The J gene is TRBJ1-1, the V gene TRBV19, with D possibly being TRBD1 (6 bases). The CDR3 has 14 residues. The V gene lost 5 bases and the J gene lost 2 bases, with 12 bases spanning the gap. Germline V gene data show CDR1 as LNHDA and CDR2 as SQIVND (reference sequence). This chain's CDR3 is CASSPQGSNTEAFF. CDR3 bases: TGTGCCAGTAGTCCACAGGGTAGTAACACTGAAGCTTTCTTT.

This clone appeared a few times. In nucleotides, the CDR3 is TGTGCCAGCAGCCCTCTAGCGGGAGTCATAAGCGAGCAGTACTTC. It encodes CASSPLAGVISEQYF. The V call is TRBV11-2, the J call TRBJ2-7; TRBD2 matches 10 bases. Trimming at V came to 5 bases and at J to 6 bases, leaving 10 bases not matched to a gene. The CDR3 runs 15 residues. The germline V gene encodes CDR1 SGHAT and CDR2 FQNNGV.

The chain uses TRBV15 and TRBJ2-5; 7 bases match TRBD2. CDR1 is LNHNV and CDR2 is YYDKDF in the germline V gene (reference sequence). V shed 7 bases and J 5 bases; nucleotides not matched to a gene: 16. This CDR3 region has 16 residues. In nucleotides, the CDR3 is TGTGCCACCATCGAAGGCGGGAGCCAAGGTGCGGAGACCCAGTACTTC. The encoded protein is CATIEGGSQGAETQYF. Together with reference TRBV15 and TRBJ2-5, the CDR3 gives the full variable domain: DAMVIQNPRYQVTQFGKPVTLSCSQTLNHNVMYWYQQKSSQAPKLLFHYYDKDFNNEADTPDNFQSRRPNTSFCFLDIRSPGLGDTAMYLCATIEGGSQGAETQYFGPGTRLLVL.

The chain couples TRBV11-2 to TRBJ1-2, with D unresolved. Per germline, CDR1 SGHAT and CDR2 FQNNGV. This CDR3 has 14 amino acids. V lost 0 bases, J lost 8 bases, and 13 bases lay in between. The CDR3 DNA reads TGTGCCAGCAGCTTAGAAACGCAGGCGGGCGGCTACACCTTC. The encoded protein is CASSLETQAGGYTF.

This clone appeared once. The chain carries TRBV9 and TRBJ2-3; TRBD2 aligns across 12 bases. Germline V CDR1 and CDR2: SGDLS, YYNGEE. The V and J ends lost 3 bases and 4 bases, in that order; junction bases with no gene match: 3. The CDR3 sequence is 15 residues long. The CDR3 loop reads CASSGLAGVADTQYF. DNA for the CDR3: TGTGCCAGCAGCGGACTAGCGGGAGTGGCAGATACGCAGTATTTT.